Shown below are 16 T cell receptor beta chains from a single sample sequenced in a study of blood T cell repertoires in COVID-19. Method: immunoSEQ multiplex PCR; TCRdb's copy keeps in-frame clones and lacks some. In the table there are tens of thousands of clones, 70% to 90% of which are singletons. The sequenced sample was peripheral blood. The receptors were sampled from a human donor in a cohort sampled during active COVID-19.

The chain employs TRBV18 and TRBJ2-7, with D possibly being TRBD2 (5 bases). CDR3 length equals 15 residues. Trimming took off 5 bases at V and 0 bases at J, with 14 bases between the two ends. Germline V lookup: CDR1 KGHSH, CDR2 LQKENI. The CDR3 sequence: CASSGGPPSSYEQYF. As DNA, the CDR3 is TGTGCCAGCTCAGGCGGGCCACCCAGCTCCTACGAGCAGTACTTC.

J is TRBJ2-3 and V is TRBV6-5; D might be TRBD2 (5 bases). Deletions cut 6 bases from V and 6 bases from J, with 19 bases between. Germline V CDR1 and CDR2: MNHEY, SVGAGI. The CDR3 has 15 amino acids. CDR3 loop: CASSFRWGVLDTQYF. Written as DNA, the CDR3 is TGTGCCAGCAGCTTTCGGTGGGGAGTACTCGATACGCAGTATTTT.

This rearrangement joins TRBV11-2 to TRBJ1-1; a possible D gene is TRBD1 (5 bases). The CDR3 is 15 residues long. Trimming took 6 bases from V and 1 from J, leaving 15 bases between them. Germline CDR1 and CDR2: SGHAT and FQNNGV. CDR3 in DNA: TGTGCCAGCAGTCCCGGGGGTAGGGGGAACACTGAAGCTTTCTTT. It specifies CASSPGGRGNTEAFF. Supplemented by reference TRBV11-2 and TRBJ1-1, the full variable domain reads EAGVAQSPRYKIIEKRQSVAFWCNPISGHATLYWYQQILGQGPKLLIQFQNNGVVDDSQLPKDRFSAERLKGVDSTLKIQPAKLEDSAVYLCASSPGGRGNTEAFFGQGTRLTVV.

The chain links TRBV11-3 to TRBJ2-2, with 10 positions matching TRBD1. Germline CDR1 and CDR2: SGHNT and YENEEA. The CDR3 consists of 14 residues. Germline trimming cut 5 bases from V and 8 bases from J; bases unmatched to any gene: 5. The CDR3 sequence is CASSLDRGSGELFF. The CDR3, as DNA: TGTGCCAGCAGCCTGGACAGGGGGTCTGGGGAGCTGTTTTTT.

The chain recombines TRBV7-9 with TRBJ2-7; TRBD1 matches at 7 bases. This CDR3 has 14 amino acids. Unmatched junction bases numbered 16, after V lost 6 bases and J lost 11 bases. Germline CDR1 SEHNR, CDR2 FQNEAQ (reference sequence). The CDR3 region has the DNA TGTGCCAGCAGTCGGGACAGCCGATCTTCCTATGAGTACTTC. Encoded protein: CASSRDSRSSYEYF. Full variable domain (outside the CDR3, taken from reference TRBV7-9 and TRBJ2-7): DTGVSQNPRHKITKRGQNVTFRCDPISEHNRLYWYRQTLGQGPEFLTYFQNEAQLEKSRLLSDRFSAERPKGSFSTLEIQRTEQGDSAMYLCASSRDSRSSYEYFGPGTRLTVT.

CDR3 amino acids: CASSLTSGGPDTDTQYF. Here the CDR3 DNA reads TGTGCCAGCAGCTTGACTAGCGGGGGGCCGGACACAGATACGCAGTATTTT. The chain links TRBV5-6 to TRBJ2-3; 12 bases are a match to TRBD2. The CDR3 is 17 amino acids. Germline V CDR1 and CDR2: SGHDT, YYEEEE. The J segment lost 2 bases and the V segment lost 1 base, leaving 5 bases of the junction unmatched. Full variable domain (outside the CDR3, taken from reference TRBV5-6 and TRBJ2-3): DAGVTQSPTHLIKTRGQQVTLRCSPKSGHDTVSWYQQALGQGPQFIFQYYEEEERQRGNFPDRFSGHQFPNYSSELNVNALLLGDSALYLCASSLTSGGPDTDTQYFGPGTRLTVL.

The chain is built from TRBV9 and TRBJ2-5, with D perhaps TRBD2 (5 bases). The CDR3 contains 14 residues. Per germline, CDR1 SGDLS and CDR2 YYNGEE. The ends were cut back, 0 bases at V and 1 base at J, with 7 bases in the middle. CDR3 nucleotides: TGTGCCAGCAGCGTAGCGGGATCCCAAGAGACCCAGTACTTC. This sequence encodes CASSVAGSQETQYF. The full variable domain, completed using reference TRBV9 and TRBJ2-5, is DSGVTQTPKHLITATGQRVTLRCSPRSGDLSVYWYQQSLDQGLQFLIQYYNGEERAKGNILERFSAQQFPDLHSELNLSSLELGDSALYFCASSVAGSQETQYFGPGTRLLVL.

The J gene is TRBJ2-5, the V gene TRBV6-6; TRBD1 matches at 9 bases. Germline V CDR1 and CDR2: MNHNY, SVGAGI (reference sequence). The ends lost 5 bases at V and 5 bases at J; junction bases unmatched: 9. The length of the CDR3 is 15 residues. The CDR3 region is CASSHPNRGLETQYF. The CDR3 DNA sequence: TGTGCCAGCAGTCATCCAAACAGGGGGCTGGAGACCCAGTACTTC.

The chain carries TRBV5-4 and TRBJ2-3, with 8 bases matching TRBD2. This CDR3 region has 16 residues. Germline CDR1 and CDR2: SGHNT and YYREEE (reference sequence). With V trimmed by 4 bases and J by 3 bases, 10 bases remained unmatched. The CDR3 DNA reads TGTGCCAGCAGCGAGCCGCGGGGGGAGACTACAGATACGCAGTATTTT. Amino acids: CASSEPRGETTDTQYF. The whole variable domain, filled in from reference TRBV5-4 and TRBJ2-3, reads ETGVTQSPTHLIKTRGQQVTLRCSSQSGHNTVSWYQQALGQGPQFIFQYYREEENGRGNFPPRFSGLQFPNYSSELNVNALELDDSALYLCASSEPRGETTDTQYFGPGTRLTVL.

The J gene is TRBJ2-7, the V gene TRBV7-6; 10 positions match TRBD1. The V and J ends lost 5 bases and 4 bases, in that order; junction bases with no gene match: 8. The CDR3 sequence is 15 residues long. Germline V gene data show CDR1 as SGHVS and CDR2 as FNYEAQ. This CDR3 is CASSRGGTGAYEQYF. DNA of the CDR3: TGTGCCAGCAGCCGAGGGGGGACAGGGGCTTACGAGCAGTACTTC.

As DNA, the CDR3 is TGCAGCGTCGGGGGTTCAGGGGGCAAGGCTTTCTTT. It encodes CSVGGSGGKAFF. The rearrangement links TRBV29-1 to TRBJ1-1; the match to TRBD1 covers 8 bases. The V gene's germline CDR1 is SQVTM and CDR2 ANQGSEA. V lost 6 bases to trimming and J lost 11 bases; unmatched junction nucleotides: 11. The CDR3 consists of 12 residues.

The CDR3 DNA reads as TGTGCCAGTAGTTGGGACAAGAGCTCCTACAATGAGCAGTTCTTC. Encoded protein: CASSWDKSSYNEQFF. The chain employs TRBV19 and TRBJ2-1, with a weak D call TRBD1 (6 bases). V lost 5 bases and J lost 0, with 11 bases in between. The germline gives CDR1 LNHDA, CDR2 SQIVND (reference sequence). The CDR3 is 15 amino acids.

This chain uses TRBV18 with TRBJ1-3, with D maybe TRBD1 (6 bases). The germline V gene has CDR1 KGHSH and CDR2 LQKENI. V dropped 3 bases and J dropped 8 bases, with 17 bases sitting between them. This CDR3 has 15 residues. CDR3 in amino acids: CASSPGGGGVDTIYF. The CDR3 DNA follows: TGTGCCAGCTCACCGGGAGGCGGGGGCGTGGACACCATATATTTT.

CDR3 DNA: TGTGCCAGCAGCTTGGTGGCAGGGGCTGGAAAGACCCAGTACTTC. This gives the protein CASSLVAGAGKTQYF. The chain carries TRBV5-4 and TRBJ2-5; tentative D call: TRBD1 (6 bases). The CDR3 has 15 amino acids. V lost 0 bases and J 6 bases, leaving 15 bases between the germline ends. Germline values: CDR1 SGHNT, CDR2 YYREEE (reference sequence).

The rearrangement links TRBV19 to TRBJ2-7; possibly TRBD1 for D (5 bases). From germline, CDR1 is LNHDA and CDR2 SQIVND (reference sequence). V lost 2 bases to trimming and J lost 4 bases, with 12 bases between them. The CDR3 consists of 14 residues. CDR3 nucleotide sequence: TGTGCCAGTAGTATACAGGGCTTGGGGTACGAGCAGTACTTC. Its protein is CASSIQGLGYEQYF.

J is TRBJ2-7 and V is TRBV28; D uncertain. V lost 5 bases to trimming and J lost 3 bases, with 17 bases between them. Looked up from germline, CDR1 is MDHEN and CDR2 is SYDVKM. This CDR3 spans 15 amino acids. The CDR3 nucleotides are TGTGCCAGCAGTCCGTCGGCGCGGTTGGTCTACGAGCAGTACTTC. Its translation is CASSPSARLVYEQYF.